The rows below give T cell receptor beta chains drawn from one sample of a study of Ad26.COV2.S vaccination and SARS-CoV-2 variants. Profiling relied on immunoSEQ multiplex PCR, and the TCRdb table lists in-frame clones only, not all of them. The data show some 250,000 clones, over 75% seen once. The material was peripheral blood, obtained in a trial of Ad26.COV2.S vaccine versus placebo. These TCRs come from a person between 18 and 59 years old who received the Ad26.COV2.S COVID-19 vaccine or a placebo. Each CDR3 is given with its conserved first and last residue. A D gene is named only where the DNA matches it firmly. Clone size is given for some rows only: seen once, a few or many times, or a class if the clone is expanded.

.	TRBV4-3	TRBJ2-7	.	TGCGCCAGCAGCCAACGGACAGATCTCTCCTACGAGCAGTACTTC	CASSQRTDLSYEQYF
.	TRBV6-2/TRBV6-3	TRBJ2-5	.	TGTGCCAGCAGTTACTCTATGCGGCTTGGAGAGACCCAGTACTTC	CASSYSMRLGETQYF
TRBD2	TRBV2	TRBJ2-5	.	TGTGCCAGCAGGGAGCGGGGACAAGAGACCCAGTACTTC	CASRERGQETQYF
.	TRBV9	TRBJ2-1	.	TGTGCCAGCAGCGTAGACCTTACAGGGTCCTACAATGAGCAGTTCTTC	CASSVDLTGSYNEQFF
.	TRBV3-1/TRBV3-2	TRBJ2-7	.	TGTGCCAGCAGCCAAGCCTCGGTCGCCGAGCAGTACTTC	CASSQASVAEQYF
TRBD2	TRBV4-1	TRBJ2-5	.	TGCGCCAGCAGCCACACACCCGGCGGGGGGGGAGAGACCCAGTACTTC	CASSHTPGGGGETQYF
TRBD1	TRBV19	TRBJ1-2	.	TGTGCCAGTAGTCAGAACCGGGACAGGGATGGCTACACCTTC	CASSQNRDRDGYTF
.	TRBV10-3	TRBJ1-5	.	TGTGCCATCAGTGAGTCGAAGTCATCTAATCAGCCCCAGCATTTT	CAISESKSSNQPQHF
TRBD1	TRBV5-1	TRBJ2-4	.	TGCGCCAGCAGCGAGCGCCCGGGACAGGGGGAAAACATTCAGTACTTC	CASSERPGQGENIQYF
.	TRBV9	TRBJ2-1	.	TGTGCCAGCAGCGTAGCTTCCTGGGACTCCTACAATGAGCAGTTCTTC	CASSVASWDSYNEQFF
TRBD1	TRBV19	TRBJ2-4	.	TGTGCCAGTAGAAAACAGGGGGATCAGATAAACATTCAGTACTTC	CASRKQGDQINIQYF
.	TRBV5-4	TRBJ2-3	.	TGTGCCAGCAGCTTGCCGGGGTCCAGCACAGATACGCAGTATTTT	CASSLPGSSTDTQYF
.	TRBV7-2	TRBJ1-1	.	TGTGCCAGCAGCTACCAGGGGTCTTTGAACACTGAAGCTTTCTTT	CASSYQGSLNTEAFF
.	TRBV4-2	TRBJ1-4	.	TGTGCCAGCAGCCAGGGACTCCAAGGAACTAATGAAAAACTGTTTTTT	CASSQGLQGTNEKLFF
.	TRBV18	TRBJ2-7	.	TGTGCCAGCTCACCTCCTGGGGCTAGCTCGGGCGAGCAGTACTTC	CASSPPGASSGEQYF
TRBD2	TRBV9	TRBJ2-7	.	TGTGCCAGCAGCGTAGGGGTTTCTAGCGGGGCCAACGAGCAGTACTTC	CASSVGVSSGANEQYF
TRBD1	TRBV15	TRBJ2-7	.	TGTGCCACCAGCAGAGGGGGGACAGGGTACGAGCAGTACTTC	CATSRGGTGYEQYF
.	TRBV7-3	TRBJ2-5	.	TGTGCCAGCAGCTTATTAGCGTGGGAGACCCAGTACTTC	CASSLLAWETQYF
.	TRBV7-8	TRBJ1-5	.	TGTGCCACCAAACCTTCCAGGGTTAGCAATCAGCCCCAGCATTTT	CATKPSRVSNQPQHF
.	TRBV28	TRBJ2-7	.	TGTGCCAGCAGTTTATGTTGCGGGGTGAGCTCCTACGAGCAGTACTTC	CASSLCCGVSSYEQYF
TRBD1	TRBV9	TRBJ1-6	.	TGTGCCAGCAGCGCCACAGGGGAGGGGAGGTCACCCCTCCACTTT	CASSATGEGRSPLHF
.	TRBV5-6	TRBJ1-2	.	TGTGCCAGCAGCCGGAGGGGGAGAGCTAACTATGGCTACACCTTC	CASSRRGRANYGYTF
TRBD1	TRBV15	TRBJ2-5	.	TGTGCCACCAGCAGGGCCGGGACAGGGGAGCGAGGGACCCAGTACTTC	CATSRAGTGERGTQYF
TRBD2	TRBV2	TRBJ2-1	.	TGTGCCAGCAGCGAACTAGCGGGGCCCAGAGATGAGCAGTTCTTC	CASSELAGPRDEQFF
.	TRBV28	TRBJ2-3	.	TGTGCCAGCAGTTTCTTGGACGGCAGCACAGATACGCAGTATTTT	CASSFLDGSTDTQYF
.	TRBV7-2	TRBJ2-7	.	TGTGCCAGCAGCTTAGTGGCGTCTTTCTCCTACGAGCAGTACTTC	CASSLVASFSYEQYF
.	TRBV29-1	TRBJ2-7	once	TGCAGCGTTGTCCCTGGCCCCTACGAGCAGTACTTC	CSVVPGPYEQYF
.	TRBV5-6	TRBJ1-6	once	TGTGCCAGCAGCTTACCCGGGCCCGGGACTACACCCCTCCACTTT	CASSLPGPGTTPLHF
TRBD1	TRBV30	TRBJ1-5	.	TGTGCCTGGAGTCGCGCCCGACAGGGGGTGAGCAATCAGCCCCAGCATTTT	CAWSRARQGVSNQPQHF
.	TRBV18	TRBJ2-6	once	TGTGCCAGCTCACCACCGCTAGCGTCAGGGGCCAACGTCCTGACTTTC	CASSPPLASGANVLTF
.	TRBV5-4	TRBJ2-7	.	TGTGCCAGCAGCGCCCCGGGACTGAGCTCCTACGAGCAGTACTTC	CASSAPGLSSYEQYF
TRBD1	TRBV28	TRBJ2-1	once	TGTGCCAGCACCTCGTTCGGGACAGGGTACAATGAGCAGTTCTTC	CASTSFGTGYNEQFF
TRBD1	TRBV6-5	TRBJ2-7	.	TGTGCCAGTCGGGGAGGTCAGGGGGCTTACGAGCAGTACTTC	CASRGGQGAYEQYF
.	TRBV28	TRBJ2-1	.	TGTGCCAGCAGTTTATTTCCCACCTACCCGGATGAGCAGTTCTTC	CASSLFPTYPDEQFF
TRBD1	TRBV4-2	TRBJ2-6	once	TGTGCCAGCAGCCAGGCCGCGACAGGGGCTGGGGCCAACGTCCTGACTTTC	CASSQAATGAGANVLTF
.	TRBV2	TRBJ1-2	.	TGTGCCAGCAGTGAAGGAGGGGGGGCGGCCTATGGCTACACCTTC	CASSEGGGAAYGYTF
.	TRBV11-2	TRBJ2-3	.	TGTGCCAGCAGATCCGTGACAGATACGCAGTATTTT	CASRSVTDTQYF
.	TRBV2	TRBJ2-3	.	TGTGCCAGCAGTGGAGACAATACGCAGTATTTT	CASSGDNTQYF
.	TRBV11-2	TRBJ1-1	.	TGTGCCAGCAGCTTAACCCAGACAGCGACTGAAGCTTTCTTT	CASSLTQTATEAFF
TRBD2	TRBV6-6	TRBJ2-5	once	TGTGCCAGCACCCTACAGGGACTAGGGGTGGAGACCCAGTACTTC	CASTLQGLGVETQYF
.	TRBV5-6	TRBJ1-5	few	TGTGCCAGCAGCTTGAAAGGCAGGGAGGCGAGTCAGCCCCAGCATTTT	CASSLKGREASQPQHF
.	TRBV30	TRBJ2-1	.	TGTGCCTGGAGGGCGGAAGGCGCCAATGAGCAGTTCTTC	CAWRAEGANEQFF
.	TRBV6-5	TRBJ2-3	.	TGTGCCAGCAGTAGGGAAAGGGCAGATACGCAGTATTTT	CASSRERADTQYF
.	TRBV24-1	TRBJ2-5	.	TGTGCCACCAGAGGACTCTCCCAAGAGACCCAGTACTTC	CATRGLSQETQYF
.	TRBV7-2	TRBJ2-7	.	TGTGCCAGCAGCTCCCCTCCGGGCGAGCAGTACTTC	CASSSPPGEQYF
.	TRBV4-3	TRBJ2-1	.	TGCGCCAGCAGCCGAGGTAGCGCCTACAATGAGCAGTTCTTC	CASSRGSAYNEQFF
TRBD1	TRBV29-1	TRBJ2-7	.	TGCAGCGCCAGCCGGGACAGGGGAGGCGAGCAGTACTTC	CSASRDRGGEQYF
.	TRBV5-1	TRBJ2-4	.	TGCGCCAGCAGCTTAGGACAAGACATTCAGTACTTC	CASSLGQDIQYF